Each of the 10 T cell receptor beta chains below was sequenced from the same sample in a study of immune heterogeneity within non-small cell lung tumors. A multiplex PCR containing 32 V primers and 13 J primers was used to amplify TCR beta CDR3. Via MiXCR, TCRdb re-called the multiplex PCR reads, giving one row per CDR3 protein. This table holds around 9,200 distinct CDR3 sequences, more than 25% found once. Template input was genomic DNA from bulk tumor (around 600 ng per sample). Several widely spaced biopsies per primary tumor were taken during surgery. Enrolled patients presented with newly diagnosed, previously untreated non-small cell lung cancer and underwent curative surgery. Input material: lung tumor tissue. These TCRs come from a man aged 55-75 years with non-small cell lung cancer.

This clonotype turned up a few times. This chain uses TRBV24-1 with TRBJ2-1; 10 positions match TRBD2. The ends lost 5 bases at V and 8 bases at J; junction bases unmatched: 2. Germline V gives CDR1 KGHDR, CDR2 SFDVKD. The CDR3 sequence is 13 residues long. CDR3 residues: CATSALAGDEQFF. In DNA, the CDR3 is TGTGCCACCAGTGCCCTAGCGGGGGATGAGCAGTTCTTC.

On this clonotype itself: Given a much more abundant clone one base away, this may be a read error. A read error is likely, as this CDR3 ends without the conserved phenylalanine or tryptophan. The CDR3 nucleotides are TGCAGTGCTAAGGGGGGAGGGGGCGGTCAGCCCCAGCATCTT. As protein: CSAKGGGGGQPQHL. The chain carries TRBV20-1 and TRBJ1-5, with 7 bases lining up with TRBD1. The CDR3 has 14 residues. CDR1 DFQATT and CDR2 SNEGSKA come from the germline V gene (reference sequence). The ends lost 4 bases at V and 6 bases at J; junction bases unmatched: 9.

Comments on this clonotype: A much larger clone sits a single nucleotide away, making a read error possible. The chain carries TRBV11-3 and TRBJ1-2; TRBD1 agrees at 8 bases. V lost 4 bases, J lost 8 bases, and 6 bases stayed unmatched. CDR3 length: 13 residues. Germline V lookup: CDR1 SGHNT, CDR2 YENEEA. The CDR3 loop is CASSSQGDGGYTF. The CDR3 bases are TGTGCCAGCAGCTCACAGGGGGATGGAGGCTACACCTTC.

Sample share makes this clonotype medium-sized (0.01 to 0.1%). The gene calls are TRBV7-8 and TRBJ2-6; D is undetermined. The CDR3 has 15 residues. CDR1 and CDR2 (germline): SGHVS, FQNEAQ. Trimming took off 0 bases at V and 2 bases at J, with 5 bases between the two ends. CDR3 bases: TGTGCCAGCAGCTTAGCAGGGACTGGGGCCAACGTCCTGACTTTC. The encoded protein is CASSLAGTGANVLTF.

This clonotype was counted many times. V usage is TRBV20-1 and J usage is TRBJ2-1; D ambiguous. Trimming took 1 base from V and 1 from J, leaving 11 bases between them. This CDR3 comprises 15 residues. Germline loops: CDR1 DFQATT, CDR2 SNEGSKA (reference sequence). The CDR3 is CSARGQVNSYNEQFF. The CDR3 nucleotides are TGCAGTGCTAGAGGGCAGGTTAATTCCTACAATGAGCAGTTCTTC.

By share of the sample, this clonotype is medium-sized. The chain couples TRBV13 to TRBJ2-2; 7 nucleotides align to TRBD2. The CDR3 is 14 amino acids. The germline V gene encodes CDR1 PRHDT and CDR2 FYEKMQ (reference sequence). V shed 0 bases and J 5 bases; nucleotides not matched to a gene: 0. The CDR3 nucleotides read TGTGCCAGCAGCTTAGGCGGGGGGACCGGGGAGCTGTTTTTT. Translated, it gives CASSLGGGTGELFF. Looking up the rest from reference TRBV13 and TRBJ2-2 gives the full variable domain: AAGVIQSPRHLIKEKRETATLKCYPIPRHDTVYWYQQGPGQDPQFLISFYEKMQSDKGSIPDRFSAQQFSDYHSELNMSSLELGDSALYFCASSLGGGTGELFFGEGSRLTVL.

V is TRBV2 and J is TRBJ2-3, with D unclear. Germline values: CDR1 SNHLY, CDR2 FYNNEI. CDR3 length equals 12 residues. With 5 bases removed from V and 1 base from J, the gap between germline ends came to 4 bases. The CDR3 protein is CASSSGTDTQYF. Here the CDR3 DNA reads TGTGCCAGCAGTTCGGGCACAGATACGCAGTATTTT.

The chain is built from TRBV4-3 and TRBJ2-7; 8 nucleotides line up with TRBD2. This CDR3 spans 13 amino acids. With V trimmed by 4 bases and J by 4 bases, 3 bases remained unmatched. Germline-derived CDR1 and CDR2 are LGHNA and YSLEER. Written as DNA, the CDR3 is TGCGCCAGCAGCCCCGGGACTAGGTACGAGCAGTACTTC. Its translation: CASSPGTRYEQYF.

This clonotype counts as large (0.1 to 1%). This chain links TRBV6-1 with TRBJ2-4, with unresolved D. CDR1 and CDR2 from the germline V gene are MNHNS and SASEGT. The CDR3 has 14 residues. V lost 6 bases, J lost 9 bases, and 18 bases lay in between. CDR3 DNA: TGTGCCAGCAGATATGACCCAAACGGTGGCATTCAGTACTTC. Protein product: CASRYDPNGGIQYF.

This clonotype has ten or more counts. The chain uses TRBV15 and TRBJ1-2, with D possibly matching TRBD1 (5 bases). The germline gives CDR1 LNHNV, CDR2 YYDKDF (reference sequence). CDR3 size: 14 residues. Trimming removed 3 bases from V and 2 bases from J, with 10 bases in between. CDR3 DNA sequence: TGTGCCACCAGCAGCCTGACAGAGAACTATGGCTACACCTTC. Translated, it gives CATSSLTENYGYTF.